Below are 7 T cell receptor beta chains sequenced from a single sample in a study of CD8 T cells in ankylosing spondylitis. TCRdb itself ran the 5' RACE reads through MiXCR, one entry per CDR3 protein. The table records a few hundred thousand distinct CDR3 sequences, around a tenth of them present only once. The sequencing input was blood, either unsorted or a sorted T cell fraction (not recorded which). Receptors were obtained from a female donor with ankylosing spondylitis or in good health (not recorded which).

Turning to this clonotype: Its ends do not fully match the called genes, so a read error is possible. The V gene is TRBV5-1, the J gene TRBJ2-6; maybe TRBD1 (5 bases). The CDR3 is made up of 13 amino acids. Germline CDR1 is SGHRS and CDR2 is YFSETQ. CDR3 residues: CASSFPGANDLTF. The CDR3 bases are TGCGCCAGCAGCTTCCCTGGGGCCAACGACCTGACTTTC.

At least ten counts were recorded for this clonotype. The chain links TRBV27 to TRBJ1-5; D is possibly TRBD1 (5 bases). Germline CDR1 reads MNHEY; CDR2 reads SMNVEV (reference sequence). The CDR3 is made up of 12 amino acids. Trimming stripped 1 base from V and 11 bases from J, with 9 bases between. The CDR3 loop is CASSLFGGAQHF. The CDR3 DNA reads as TGTGCCAGCAGTTTATTTGGGGGGGCCCAGCATTTT.

A few counts support this clonotype. The chain has TRBV28 and TRBJ2-5; D may be TRBD1 or TRBD2 (5 bases each). The CDR3 totals 13 residues. V lost 1 base and J lost 5, with 8 bases in between. Per the germline V gene, CDR1 is MDHEN and CDR2 is SYDVKM. The CDR3 DNA sequence: TGTGCCAGCAGTTTATTGGGGGTTGAGACCCAGTACTTC. Translated: CASSLLGVETQYF.

This clonotype was counted ten times or more. The chain carries TRBV6-2 or TRBV6-3 and TRBJ2-7; 13 bases fit TRBD2. Unmatched junction bases numbered 9, after V lost 5 bases and J lost 2 bases. This CDR3 spans 17 amino acids. From germline, CDR1 is MNHEY and CDR2 SVGEGT. As DNA, the CDR3 is TGTGCCAGCAGTCCGCGGACTAGCGGGAGAGTAGCCTACGAGCAGTACTTC. This sequence encodes CASSPRTSGRVAYEQYF.

This clonotype was found many times. V and J are TRBV11-2 and TRBJ2-3; 7 bases align to TRBD2. The V gene's germline CDR1 is SGHAT and CDR2 FQNNGV. The V gene end was trimmed by 1 base and the J gene end by 10 bases; junction bases not matched to a gene: 5. The CDR3 contains 13 residues. This CDR3 is CASSLATSVSQYF. Here the CDR3 DNA reads TGTGCCAGCAGCTTAGCCACTAGCGTTTCGCAGTATTTT.

This clonotype has more than one count but fewer than ten. V and J are TRBV5-1 and TRBJ1-3; D not resolved. The V gene's germline CDR1 is SGHRS and CDR2 YFSETQ. CDR3 size: 14 residues. V dropped 1 base and J dropped 0 bases, with 5 bases sitting between them. CDR3 in DNA: TGCGCCAGCAGCTTGATGGGCTCTGGAAACACCATATATTTT. The encoded protein is CASSLMGSGNTIYF.

The chain links TRBV19 to TRBJ1-5; D remains unclear. The CDR3 runs 16 residues. Germline CDR1 and CDR2: LNHDA and SQIVND (reference sequence). The V and J ends lost 3 bases and 0 bases respectively, with 12 bases between them. The CDR3 here is CASSIRAANSNQPQHF. The CDR3 region has the DNA TGTGCCAGTAGTATCCGGGCAGCAAATAGCAATCAGCCCCAGCATTTT.